The rows below give T cell receptor beta chains drawn from one sample of a study of tumor and adjacent non-tumor tissue in lung cancer. MiXCR, run by TCRdb on the multiplex PCR reads, gives a single entry per CDR3 protein. The sample holds about 98,000 distinct CDR3 sequences, 80% seen once. Sequencing input: distant non-tumor lung tissue. The receptors derive from a man in his 60s with small cell lung cancer. Each CDR3 is given with its conserved first and last residue. D genes are given only for firm matches. Expanded clones are given a class, and other clones once, few, many or no size at all.

v_call: TRBV12-3/TRBV12-4; clone_size: NA; d_call: NA; cdr3_length: 14; j_call: TRBJ2-2; cdr3_aa: CPSTLYRSTGELFF; cdr3_nt: TGTCCCAGCACTTTATATAGAAGCACCGGGGAGCTGTTTTTT
v_call: TRBV10-3; clone_size: NA; d_call: TRBD1; cdr3_length: 14; j_call: TRBJ2-1; cdr3_aa: CTMSGDRGDNEQFF; cdr3_nt: TGTACCATGAGTGGCGACAGGGGGGACAATGAGCAGTTCTTC
v_call: TRBV29-1; clone_size: NA; d_call: NA; cdr3_length: 14; j_call: TRBJ2-1; cdr3_aa: CSVMTSMGYNEQFF; cdr3_nt: TGCAGCGTGATGACTAGTATGGGCTACAATGAGCAGTTCTTC
v_call: TRBV11-2; clone_size: NA; d_call: NA; cdr3_length: 14; j_call: TRBJ2-3; cdr3_aa: CASSPFDRTDTQYF; cdr3_nt: TGTGCCAGCAGCCCTTTTGATCGCACAGATACGCAGTATTTT
v_call: TRBV29-1; clone_size: NA; d_call: TRBD2; cdr3_length: 13; j_call: TRBJ2-1; cdr3_aa: CSAPGLAGLGQFF; cdr3_nt: TGCAGCGCACCGGGACTAGCGGGACTAGGGCAGTTTTTC
v_call: TRBV11-2; clone_size: NA; d_call: NA; cdr3_length: 16; j_call: TRBJ1-5; cdr3_aa: CANSPYGGRGTQPQHF; cdr3_nt: TGCGCCAACAGCCCGTACGGGGGACGAGGAACCCAGCCCCAGCATTTT
v_call: TRBV12-3/TRBV12-4; clone_size: once; d_call: NA; cdr3_length: 14; j_call: TRBJ2-1; cdr3_aa: CASCSGTKHNVQFF; cdr3_nt: TGTGCCAGCTGTTCCGGGACAAAGCACAATGTGCAGTTCTTC
v_call: TRBV29-1; clone_size: NA; d_call: NA; cdr3_length: 14; j_call: TRBJ2-2; cdr3_aa: CGIIPIRNTGELFF; cdr3_nt: TGCGGCATTATACCGATCAGGAACACCGGGGAGCTGTTTTTT
v_call: TRBV6-5; clone_size: NA; d_call: TRBD1; cdr3_length: 17; j_call: TRBJ2-5; cdr3_aa: CASRPGQGHALREAQYF; cdr3_nt: TGTGCAAGTAGACCGGGACAGGGACATGCACTGAGGGAGGCCCAGTACTTC
v_call: TRBV20-1; clone_size: NA; d_call: NA; cdr3_length: 14; j_call: TRBJ2-1; cdr3_aa: CSARGNSGYNVKFF; cdr3_nt: TGCAGTGCTAGAGGGAACAGCGGTTACAATGTGAAGTTCTTC
v_call: TRBV20-1; clone_size: many; d_call: NA; cdr3_length: 13; j_call: TRBJ2-1; cdr3_aa: CSARAGVHNEQFF; cdr3_nt: TGCAGTGCTAGAGCAGGCGTGCACAATGAGCAGTTCTTC
v_call: TRBV20-1; clone_size: once; d_call: TRBD2; cdr3_length: 13; j_call: TRBJ2-1; cdr3_aa: CIARGTSEIEEFF; cdr3_nt: TGCATAGCTAGGGGGACTAGCGAGATTGAGGAGTTCTTC
v_call: TRBV12-3/TRBV12-4; clone_size: NA; d_call: NA; cdr3_length: 14; j_call: TRBJ2-6; cdr3_aa: CASGTWSGANVLTF; cdr3_nt: TGTGCCAGTGGGACATGGTCTGGGGCCAACGTCCTGACTTTC
v_call: TRBV30; clone_size: NA; d_call: NA; cdr3_length: 14; j_call: TRBJ2-2; cdr3_aa: CALSVDTNTGELFF; cdr3_nt: TGTGCCCTGAGTGTGGACACCAACACCGGGGAGCTGTTTTTT
v_call: TRBV6-6; clone_size: NA; d_call: TRBD2; cdr3_length: 15; j_call: TRBJ2-1; cdr3_aa: CVSSGLAGLGNEQFF; cdr3_nt: TGTGTCAGCAGTGGACTAGCGGGCTTAGGGAATGAACAGTTCTTC
v_call: TRBV6-6; clone_size: NA; d_call: NA; cdr3_length: 13; j_call: TRBJ2-3; cdr3_aa: CASSWGGIDTQYF; cdr3_nt: TGTGCCAGCAGTTGGGGCGGGATTGATACGCAGTATTTT
v_call: TRBV29-1; clone_size: NA; d_call: TRBD1; cdr3_length: 13; j_call: TRBJ1-2; cdr3_aa: CGAGTGLPYGYTF; cdr3_nt: TGCGGCGCGGGGACAGGACTTCCCTATGGCTACACCTTC
v_call: TRBV5-6; clone_size: many; d_call: NA; cdr3_length: 12; j_call: TRBJ2-3; cdr3_aa: CASSLGGDTQYF; cdr3_nt: TGTGCCAGCAGCCTGGGGGGCGATACGCAGTATTTT
v_call: TRBV6-5; clone_size: many; d_call: NA; cdr3_length: 17; j_call: TRBJ1-1; cdr3_aa: CASRPGEGSPIRPEAFF; cdr3_nt: TGTGCCAGCAGACCGGGGGAGGGGTCCCCTATACGTCCTGAAGCTTTCTTT
v_call: TRBV6-5; clone_size: NA; d_call: NA; cdr3_length: 16; j_call: TRBJ2-1; cdr3_aa: CASSSLRGLSENKEFF; cdr3_nt: TGTGCCAGCAGTAGCCTCAGGGGCCTCTCAGAGAATAAGGAGTTCTTC
v_call: TRBV29-1; clone_size: NA; d_call: NA; cdr3_length: 12; j_call: TRBJ2-3; cdr3_aa: CSETSGTNTQYF; cdr3_nt: TGCAGTGAAACATCAGGCACAAATACGCAGTATTTT
v_call: TRBV11-2; clone_size: NA; d_call: TRBD2; cdr3_length: 16; j_call: TRBJ2-1; cdr3_aa: CAGSLIGRDSYNVQFF; cdr3_nt: TGTGCCGGCAGCTTAATCGGGAGGGACTCCTACAATGTGCAGTTCTTC